The next 19 T cell receptor beta chains were all read from a single sample in a study of OX40 agonist ivuxolimab in advanced cancers. Repertoires were generated with immunoSEQ multiplex PCR, while TCRdb's copy carries only in-frame clones and drops some. The data show approximately 60,000 clones, 84% seen once. Sequenced material: CD4+ or CD8+ T cells sorted from blood, taken in a trial of the OX40 agonist ivuxolimab. These TCRs come from an adult with an advanced solid tumor such as melanoma, head and neck, liver or kidney cancer.

The chain combines TRBV7-2 with TRBJ1-2; possible D gene TRBD1, 6 bases. Germline CDR1 is SGHTA and CDR2 is FQGNSA. This CDR3 comprises 13 residues. Deletions cut 4 bases from V and 8 bases from J, with 14 bases between. The DNA for the CDR3 is TGTGCCAGCAGCTGGGGGGCAGTCGACGGCTACACCTTC. It specifies CASSWGAVDGYTF.

V and J are TRBV6-1 and TRBJ2-7; D is possibly TRBD1 (6 bases). The CDR3 length is 15 residues. The V end was cut by 7 bases, the J end by 0 bases, with 16 bases between. CDR1 is MNHNS and CDR2 is SASEGT in the germline V gene. CDR3 in amino acids: CASNRDTRRSYEQYF. The CDR3 bases are TGTGCCAGCAACAGGGACACCCGACGCTCCTACGAGCAGTACTTC.

The V call is TRBV30, the J call TRBJ2-7; 9 bases are shared with TRBD1. Germline assignment: CDR1 GTSNPN and CDR2 SVGIG (reference sequence). V was clipped by 2 bases and J by 4 bases; unmatched bases: 6. The CDR3 length is 14 residues. CDR3 amino acids: CAWSHGQGTYEQYF. The CDR3 coding sequence is TGTGCCTGGAGTCACGGACAGGGGACGTACGAGCAGTACTTC. The full variable domain, rest sourced from reference TRBV30 and TRBJ2-7, is SQTIHQWPATLVQPVGSPLSLECTVEGTSNPNLYWYRQAAGRGLQLLFYSVGIGQISSEVPQNLSASRPQDRQFILSSKKLLLSDSGFYLCAWSHGQGTYEQYFGPGTRLTVT.

The count of this clone is one. The chain combines TRBV11-1 with TRBJ2-5; perhaps TRBD1 as D (5 bases). In germline, CDR1 is SGHAT, CDR2 FQDESV (reference sequence). The V end lost 4 bases, the J end lost 1 base, and 16 bases lay between the germline ends. The CDR3 consists of 16 residues. This CDR3 is CASSYRSGLTQETQYF. The DNA for the CDR3 is TGTGCCAGCAGCTACAGGTCGGGTCTAACCCAAGAGACCCAGTACTTC.

V gene TRBV7-8 combines with J gene TRBJ1-5, with D possibly TRBD1 on 6 matching bases. The CDR3 loop spans 19 amino acids. Germline CDR1 reads SGHVS; CDR2 reads FQNEAQ. The ends were cut back, 6 bases at V and 4 bases at J, with 28 bases in the middle. The CDR3 sequence: CASSLTGGQGTFGNQPQHF. The CDR3 DNA follows: TGTGCCAGCAGTCTTACCGGGGGGCAGGGAACCTTTGGTAATCAGCCCCAGCATTTT.

This clone was recorded once. The chain combines TRBV4-1 with TRBJ2-2, with no clear D. Germline CDR1 and CDR2: MGHRA and YSYEKL. The ends were cut back, 1 base at V and 8 bases at J, with 5 bases in the middle. The CDR3 loop spans 12 amino acids. In DNA form, the CDR3 reads TGCGCCAGCAGCCAAGTCGCTGGGGAGCTGTTTTTT. Protein product: CASSQVAGELFF.

J is TRBJ1-2 and V is TRBV4-1, with 8 bases that match TRBD1. The CDR3 loop spans 14 amino acids. The germline CDR1 and CDR2 sequences are MGHRA and YSYEKL. Trimming at V came to 5 bases and at J to 5 bases, leaving 7 bases not matched to a gene. The CDR3 DNA reads TGCGCCAGCAGCTCCCGGGACAGGCTTTATGGCTACACCTTC. Its translation is CASSSRDRLYGYTF.

This sequence joins TRBV7-2 and TRBJ1-1; a weak D match, TRBD1 (6 bases). In germline, CDR1 is SGHTA, CDR2 FQGNSA. Trimming removed 5 bases at V and 1 base at J, with 17 bases between. The CDR3 contains 16 residues. CDR3 DNA: TGTGCCAGCAGCCCCAGGTCGGTGGGGGCGAACACTGAAGCTTTCTTT. It translates to CASSPRSVGANTEAFF.

Notes on this clone: Other DNA sequences within the sample encode an identical CDR3. The V call is TRBV30, the J call TRBJ1-2, with a weak D call TRBD1 (5 bases). Germline CDR1 reads GTSNPN; CDR2 reads SVGIG (reference sequence). The CDR3 extends over 13 amino acids. Trimming left V 3 bases short and J 5 bases short, with 13 bases between. CDR3 amino acids: CAWSRDRPYGYTF. In DNA form, the CDR3 reads TGTGCCTGGAGCAGAGACAGACCTTATGGCTACACCTTC.

The rearrangement uses TRBV4-2 and TRBJ2-1; 8 bases match TRBD2. Germline assignment: CDR1 LGHNA and CDR2 YNFKEQ. V was clipped by 0 bases and J by 7 bases; unmatched bases: 5. CDR3 length: 15 amino acids. The CDR3 nucleotides read TGTGCCAGCAGCCAAGATACACTAGCGGTAAATGAGCAGTTCTTC. Its protein product is CASSQDTLAVNEQFF.

The genes are TRBV18 and TRBJ2-3, with 8 bases matching TRBD2. V lost 9 bases to trimming and J lost 1 base; unmatched junction nucleotides: 9. The CDR3 consists of 15 residues. Germline values: CDR1 KGHSH, CDR2 LQKENI. The chain's CDR3 is CASRRTGGRTDTQYF. The CDR3 coding sequence is TGTGCCAGTCGCAGGACGGGGGGGCGCACAGATACGCAGTATTTT.

The chain employs TRBV5-1 and TRBJ2-3, with 11 bases identical to TRBD2. The CDR3 is 17 residues long. Germline CDR1 and CDR2: SGHRS and YFSETQ. J gave up 3 bases and V 0 bases, and 6 bases lay outside the gene matches. For the CDR3, the DNA is TGCGCCAGCAGCTTGGGACTAGCGGGATGGGGGACAGATACGCAGTATTTT. This codes for CASSLGLAGWGTDTQYF.

The sample holds one count of this clone. The V call is TRBV6-5, the J call TRBJ2-7, with 8 bases identical to TRBD1. The CDR3 is 11 residues long. The trim removed 9 bases at V and 4 bases at J, leaving 2 bases unmatched. Germline lookup yields CDR1 MNHEY and CDR2 SVGAGI. The DNA of the CDR3 is TGTGCCAGTACAGGGGGATACGAGCAGTACTTC. Its protein product is CASTGGYEQYF.

The genes are TRBV5-1 and TRBJ2-4, with a weak D call TRBD1 (6 bases). In germline, CDR1 is SGHRS, CDR2 YFSETQ. V lost 5 bases and J lost 0, with 9 bases in between. The CDR3 contains 14 residues. The CDR3 is CASRPDRAKNIQYF. The CDR3, as DNA: TGCGCCAGCAGGCCGGACAGAGCCAAAAACATTCAGTACTTC.

The chain recombines TRBV27 with TRBJ2-2; D is undetermined. Germline CDR1 is MNHEY and CDR2 is SMNVEV (reference sequence). V lost 4 bases to trimming and J lost 2 bases, with 5 bases between them. The CDR3 is made up of 13 amino acids. This chain's CDR3 is CASSSANTGELFF. The CDR3 nucleotides are TGTGCCAGCAGTTCCGCCAACACCGGGGAGCTGTTTTTT.

The chain carries TRBV12-5 and TRBJ2-3, with 7 bases lining up with TRBD2. CDR1 and CDR2 (germline): LGHNT, FRNRAP. Trimming cost V 6 bases and J 4 bases; bases outside gene matches: 4. The length of the CDR3 is 13 residues. The CDR3 region has the DNA TGTGCTAGTGGCCTCGGACTAGCAGATACGCAGTATTTT. This sequence encodes CASGLGLADTQYF.

The chain is built from TRBV27 and TRBJ2-2; 12 bases are a match to TRBD2. The CDR3 covers 16 residues. The germline gives CDR1 MNHEY, CDR2 SMNVEV (reference sequence). The V gene end was trimmed by 5 bases and the J gene end by 6 bases; junction bases not matched to a gene: 7. DNA of the CDR3: TGTGCCAGCAGTCCCCGACTAGCGGGAGAGTCCGGGGAGCTGTTTTTT. The encoded protein is CASSPRLAGESGELFF.

This clone appeared a few times. The rearrangement links TRBV5-1 to TRBJ1-1; D remains unclear. The CDR3 runs to 12 residues. Trimming took 0 bases from V and 7 from J, leaving 7 bases between them. Germline-derived CDR1 and CDR2 are SGHRS and YFSETQ. CDR3 amino acids: CASSLAPYEAFF. In nucleotides, the CDR3 is TGCGCCAGCAGCTTGGCACCGTATGAAGCTTTCTTT.

A few counts support this clone. This sequence joins TRBV9 and TRBJ2-1; 8 bases are shared with TRBD2. Germline CDR1 is SGDLS and CDR2 is YYNGEE. Trimming at V came to 0 bases and at J to 7 bases, leaving 9 bases not matched to a gene. CDR3 size: 16 residues. The CDR3 sequence is CASSVGPGTRSNEQFF. The CDR3 DNA reads TGTGCCAGCAGCGTAGGCCCCGGGACTAGATCTAATGAGCAGTTCTTC.